This TCR beta chain was observed in a study of human T cells and chemical hapten exposure. Study-wide background: The study lasted roughly 22 weeks, and patients were dosed weekly with diphenylcyclopropenone on the scalp throughout.

V lost 0 bases and J 12 bases, leaving 12 bases between the germline ends. Germline CDR1 SGHTA, CDR2 FQGNSA. This CDR3 comprises 13 residues. The sample's time point: patch test 1, 2 weeks after DPC sensitization. Noted treatment: therapeutic diphenylcyclopropenone sensitization with weekly scalp DPC. Participating donors were patients with alopecia, aged 18 to 70 years, considered appropriate candidates for DPC. The library attached unique molecular identifiers to individual cDNA molecules. TCRdb independently ran MiXCR on the RACE reads; one entry per CDR3 protein. Of 150,000 to 200,000 distinct CDR3 sequences listed, under 25% are singletons.

The starting material was whole blood, obtained in connection with sensitization to the hapten diphenylcyclopropenone (DPC). The rearrangement uses TRBV7-2 and TRBJ2-1, with D perhaps TRBD2 (6 bases). The receptor comes from a woman aged 45 to 65 with alopecia areata. Some clones in this sample may be carry-over from other donors' samples. CDR3 in amino acids: CASSLAKSAGQFF. As DNA, the CDR3 is TGTGCCAGCAGCTTAGCGAAGTCAGCGGGGCAGTTCTTC.